These 9 T cell receptor beta chains originate from one sample sequenced in a study of T cells in Graves' hyperthyroidism and ophthalmopathy. Amplification targeted TCR beta CDR3 regions from RNA transcripts. Using the HTBI primer set, a first-round RT-PCR was run on the TCR CDR3. TCRdb processed the multiplex PCR reads anew with MiXCR; each CDR3 protein has one entry. The table shows 350,000 to 400,000 distinct CDR3 sequences, with about 18% occurring only once. The sequenced sample consisted of blood. These receptors came from a man between 18 and 35 years old with Graves' ophthalmopathy.

This clonotype has a count of ten or more. The V gene is TRBV4-2, the J gene TRBJ2-5; 9 bases are shared with TRBD2. After removal of 0 bases from V and 7 bases from J, the junction contained 9 bases not matched to a gene. The CDR3 totals 16 residues. Per the germline V gene, CDR1 is LGHNA and CDR2 is YNFKEQ. The CDR3 sequence: CASSQELAGPGGTQYF. CDR3 sequence (DNA): TGTGCCAGCAGCCAAGAGCTAGCGGGGCCTGGGGGGACCCAGTACTTC.

This chain connects TRBV6-1 to TRBJ2-5, with TRBD2 as a possible D gene (5 bases). The CDR3 sequence is 13 residues long. Trimming removed 4 bases at V and 5 bases at J, with 11 bases between. Per germline, CDR1 MNHNS and CDR2 SASEGT. The CDR3 coding sequence is TGTGCCAGCAGTGCGGGGTGGCCCGAGACCCAGTACTTC. Its protein is CASSAGWPETQYF.

This clonotype was recorded many times. This rearrangement joins TRBV7-8 to TRBJ1-1, with D perhaps TRBD1 (5 bases). The CDR3 totals 13 residues. V lost 3 bases, J lost 4 bases, and 9 bases lay in between. Germline V gene data show CDR1 as SGHVS and CDR2 as FQNEAQ. CDR3 sequence reads: CASSFRGSTEAFF. DNA of the CDR3: TGTGCCAGCAGCTTTAGGGGATCCACTGAAGCTTTCTTT.

The chain carries TRBV11-2 and TRBJ2-2; D is unclear. Between the trimmed V and J ends, which lost 5 bases and 0 bases, there was a span of 16 bases. Per germline, CDR1 SGHAT and CDR2 FQNNGV. The CDR3 contains 17 residues. CDR3 region: CASSPPFAAANTGELFF. The CDR3 DNA reads as TGTGCCAGCAGCCCGCCTTTCGCGGCGGCGAACACCGGGGAGCTGTTTTTT.

This clonotype was seen repeatedly, ten times or more. DNA for the CDR3: TGTGCCAGCTCCGATATAGGCCGCAGTCACTATGGCTACACCTTC. It codes for CASSDIGRSHYGYTF. The chain joins TRBV6-1 to TRBJ1-2; no reliable D call. This CDR3 has 15 residues. Germline V lookup: CDR1 MNHNS, CDR2 SASEGT. Trimming took 8 bases from V and 3 from J, leaving 19 bases between them.

This clonotype was seen ten or more times. The CDR3 is CASSLVVAGPTYEQYF. In DNA, the CDR3 is TGTGCCAGCAGTTTGGTAGTAGCGGGACCGACCTACGAGCAGTACTTC. The V and J genes are TRBV12-3 or TRBV12-4 and TRBJ2-7; the match to TRBD2 covers 8 bases. This CDR3 comprises 16 residues. Unmatched junction bases numbered 9, after V lost 3 bases and J lost 2 bases.

This clonotype was observed at least ten times. The chain links TRBV20-1 to TRBJ1-2, with a possible D match to TRBD1 (6 bases). The germline gives CDR1 DFQATT, CDR2 SNEGSKA (reference sequence). This CDR3 contains 16 residues. Trimming took 5 bases from V and 6 from J, leaving 25 bases between them. The CDR3, as DNA: TGCAGTGCTGACATCGTGGACAGAACCTCGGACGATGGCTACACCTTC. It is translated as CSADIVDRTSDDGYTF.

This chain connects TRBV12-3 or TRBV12-4 to TRBJ1-3; 8 nucleotides line up with TRBD1. V was pared by 7 bases and J by 3 bases, with 8 bases of the junction left unmatched. The CDR3 loop spans 15 amino acids. The CDR3 DNA reads as TGTGCCAGCAATCTCAGACAGGGGCTTGGAAACACCATATATTTT. Protein product: CASNLRQGLGNTIYF.

The chain recombines TRBV20-1 with TRBJ2-2; D remains ambiguous. V lost 0 bases and J lost 7, with 12 bases in between. Looked up from germline, CDR1 is DFQATT and CDR2 is SNEGSKA (reference sequence). The CDR3 loop spans 14 amino acids. The CDR3 coding sequence is TGCAGTGCTAGAGAAGGACGGAGAGGCGGGGAGCTGTTTTTT. Its protein product is CSAREGRRGGELFF.